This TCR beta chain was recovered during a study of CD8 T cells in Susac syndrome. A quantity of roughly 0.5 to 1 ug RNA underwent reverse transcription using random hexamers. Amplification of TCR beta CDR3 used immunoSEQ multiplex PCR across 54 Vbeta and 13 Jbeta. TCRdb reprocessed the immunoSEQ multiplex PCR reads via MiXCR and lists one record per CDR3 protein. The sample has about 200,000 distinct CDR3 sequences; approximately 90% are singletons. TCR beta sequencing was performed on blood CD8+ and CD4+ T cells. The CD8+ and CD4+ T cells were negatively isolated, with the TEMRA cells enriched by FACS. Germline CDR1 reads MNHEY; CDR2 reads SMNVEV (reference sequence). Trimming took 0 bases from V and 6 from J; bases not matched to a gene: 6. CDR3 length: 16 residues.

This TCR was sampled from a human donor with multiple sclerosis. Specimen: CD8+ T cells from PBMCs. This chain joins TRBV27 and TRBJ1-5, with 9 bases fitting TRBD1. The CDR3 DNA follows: TGTGCCAGCAGTTTATCGGGACAGGGCTCCGGTCAGCCCCAGCATTTT. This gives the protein CASSLSGQGSGQPQHF.